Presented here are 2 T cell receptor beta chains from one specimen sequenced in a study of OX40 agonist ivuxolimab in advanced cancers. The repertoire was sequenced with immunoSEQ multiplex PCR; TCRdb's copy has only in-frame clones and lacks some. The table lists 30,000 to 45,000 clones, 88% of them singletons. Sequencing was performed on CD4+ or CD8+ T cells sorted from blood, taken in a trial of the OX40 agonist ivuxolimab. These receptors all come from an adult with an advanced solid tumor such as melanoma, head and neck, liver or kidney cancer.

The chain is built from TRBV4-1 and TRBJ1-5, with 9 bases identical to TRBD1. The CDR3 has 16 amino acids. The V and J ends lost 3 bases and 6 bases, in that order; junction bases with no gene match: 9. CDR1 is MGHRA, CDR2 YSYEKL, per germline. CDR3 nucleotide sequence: TGCGCCAGCAGCCAGGCCGGGACAGGGTCCCCTCAGCCCCAGCATTTT. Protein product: CASSQAGTGSPQPQHF.

CDR3 residues: CASSEQSFDGGPGNTIYF. As DNA, the CDR3 is TGTGCCAGCAGTGAACAGTCCTTCGATGGGGGACCTGGAAACACCATATATTTT. The V gene is TRBV25-1, the J gene TRBJ1-3, with D possibly being TRBD1 (5 bases). The V end was cut by 2 bases, the J end by 2 bases, with 19 bases between. The CDR3 has 18 amino acids. Germline-derived CDR1 and CDR2 are MGHDK and SYGVNS.